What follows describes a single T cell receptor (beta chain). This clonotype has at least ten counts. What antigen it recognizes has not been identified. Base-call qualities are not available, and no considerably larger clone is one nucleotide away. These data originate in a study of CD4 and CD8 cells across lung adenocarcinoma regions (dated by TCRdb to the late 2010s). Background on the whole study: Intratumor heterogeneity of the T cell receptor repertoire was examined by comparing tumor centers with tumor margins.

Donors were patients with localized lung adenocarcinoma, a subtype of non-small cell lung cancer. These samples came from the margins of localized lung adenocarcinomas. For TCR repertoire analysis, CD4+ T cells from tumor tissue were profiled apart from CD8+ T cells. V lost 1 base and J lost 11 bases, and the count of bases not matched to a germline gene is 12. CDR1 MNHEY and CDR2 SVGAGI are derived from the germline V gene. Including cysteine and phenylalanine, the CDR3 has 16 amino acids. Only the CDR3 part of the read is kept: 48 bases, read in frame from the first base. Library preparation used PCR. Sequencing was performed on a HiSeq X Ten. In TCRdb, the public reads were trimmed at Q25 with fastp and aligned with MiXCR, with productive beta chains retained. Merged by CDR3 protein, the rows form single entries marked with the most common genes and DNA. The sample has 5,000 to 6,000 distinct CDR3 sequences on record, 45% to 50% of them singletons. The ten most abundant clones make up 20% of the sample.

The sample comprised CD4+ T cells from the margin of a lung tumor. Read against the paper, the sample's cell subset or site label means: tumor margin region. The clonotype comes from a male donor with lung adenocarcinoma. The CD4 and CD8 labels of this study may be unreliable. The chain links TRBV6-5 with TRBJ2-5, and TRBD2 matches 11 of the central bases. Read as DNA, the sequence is TGTGCCAGCAGTTACTATCTAGCGGGAGGTCTGGAAGAGCAGTACTTC. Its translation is CASSYYLAGGLEEQYF.